This T cell receptor beta chain derives from a study of CD8+ T cells in alopecia areata. Background on the study: At a dose of 5 to 10 mg twice daily, oral tofacitinib was given to treated patients.

V shed 4 bases, J shed 5 bases, and the junction held 9 bases outside the gene matches. This CDR3 is 15 amino acids long. Per germline, CDR1 SQVTM and CDR2 ANQGSEA. Reverse transcription of extracted RNA yielded cDNA, which provided the sequencing template. Produced via immunoSEQ multiplex PCR; TCRdb's table is partial and in-frame only. This table has about 250,000 clones, around 67% appearing once. Sorted out of PBMCs were CD4+ T cells and CD8+ T cells. The sample was CD4+ T cells sorted from blood, taken at week 0. The genes are TRBV29-1 and TRBJ2-5, with TRBD1 matching 11 bases. The sequence came from a human donor with alopecia areata. The CDR3 DNA reads as TGCAGCGTTGTACCAGGACAGGGGGCTTCTGAGACCCAGTACTTC. This sequence encodes CSVVPGQGASETQYF.